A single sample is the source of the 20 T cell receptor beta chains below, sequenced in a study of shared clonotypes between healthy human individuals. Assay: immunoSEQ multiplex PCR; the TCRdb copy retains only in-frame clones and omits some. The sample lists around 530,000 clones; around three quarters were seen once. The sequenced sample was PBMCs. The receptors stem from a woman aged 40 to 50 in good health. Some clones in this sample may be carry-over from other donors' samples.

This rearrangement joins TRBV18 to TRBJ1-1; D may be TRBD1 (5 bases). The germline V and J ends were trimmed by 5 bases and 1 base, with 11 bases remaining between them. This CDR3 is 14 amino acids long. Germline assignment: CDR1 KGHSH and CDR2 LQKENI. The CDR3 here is CASSGAPRNTEAFF. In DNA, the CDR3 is TGTGCCAGCTCAGGGGCCCCTCGGAACACTGAAGCTTTCTTT.

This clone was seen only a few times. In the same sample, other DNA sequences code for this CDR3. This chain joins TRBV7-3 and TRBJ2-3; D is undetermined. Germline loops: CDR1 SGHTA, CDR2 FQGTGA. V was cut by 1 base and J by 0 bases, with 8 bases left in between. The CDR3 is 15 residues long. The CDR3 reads CASSLMGGSTDTQYF. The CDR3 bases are TGTGCCAGCAGCTTAATGGGTGGTAGCACAGATACGCAGTATTTT. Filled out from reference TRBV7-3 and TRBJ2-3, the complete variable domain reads GAGVSQTPSNKVTEKGKYVELRCDPISGHTALYWYRQSLGQGPEFLIYFQGTGAADDSGLPNDRFFAVRPEGSVSTLKIQRTERGDSAVYLCASSLMGGSTDTQYFGPGTRLTVL.

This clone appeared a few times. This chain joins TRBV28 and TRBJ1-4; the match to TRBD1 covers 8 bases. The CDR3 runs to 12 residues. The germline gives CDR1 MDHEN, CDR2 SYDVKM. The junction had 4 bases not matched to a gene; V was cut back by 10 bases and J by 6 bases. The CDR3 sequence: CATTTGDEKLFF. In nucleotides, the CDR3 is TGTGCCACTACGACAGGGGATGAAAAACTGTTTTTT. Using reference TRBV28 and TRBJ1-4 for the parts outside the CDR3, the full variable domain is DVKVTQSSRYLVKRTGEKVFLECVQDMDHENMFWYRQDPGLGLRLIYFSYDVKMKEKGDIPEGYSVSREKKERFSLILESASTNQTSMYLCATTTGDEKLFFGSGTQLSVL.

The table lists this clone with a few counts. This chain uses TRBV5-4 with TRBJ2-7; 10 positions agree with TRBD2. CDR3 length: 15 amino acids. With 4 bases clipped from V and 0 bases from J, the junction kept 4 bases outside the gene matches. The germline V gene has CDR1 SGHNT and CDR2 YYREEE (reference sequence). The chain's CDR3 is CASSTRLAGSYEQYF. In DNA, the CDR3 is TGTGCCAGCAGCACCAGACTAGCGGGCTCCTACGAGCAGTACTTC.

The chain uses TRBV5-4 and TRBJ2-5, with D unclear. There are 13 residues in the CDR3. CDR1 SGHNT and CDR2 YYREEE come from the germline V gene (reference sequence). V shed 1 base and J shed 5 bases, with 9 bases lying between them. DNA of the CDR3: TGTGCCAGCAGCTTGACGGGTGGGGAGACCCAGTACTTC. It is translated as CASSLTGGETQYF.

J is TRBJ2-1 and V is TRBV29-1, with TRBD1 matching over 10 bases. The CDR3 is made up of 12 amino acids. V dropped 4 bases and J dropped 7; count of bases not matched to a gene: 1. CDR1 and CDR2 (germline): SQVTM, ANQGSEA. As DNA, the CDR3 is TGCAGCGTTGGGACAGGGGGGAATGAGCAGTTCTTC. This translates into CSVGTGGNEQFF.

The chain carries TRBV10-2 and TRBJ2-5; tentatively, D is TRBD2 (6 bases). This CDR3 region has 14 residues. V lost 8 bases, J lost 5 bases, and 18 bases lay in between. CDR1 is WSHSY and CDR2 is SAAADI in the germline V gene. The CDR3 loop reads CASSIGSPGETQYF. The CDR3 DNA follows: TGCGCCAGCTCTATCGGGAGCCCTGGGGAGACCCAGTACTTC.

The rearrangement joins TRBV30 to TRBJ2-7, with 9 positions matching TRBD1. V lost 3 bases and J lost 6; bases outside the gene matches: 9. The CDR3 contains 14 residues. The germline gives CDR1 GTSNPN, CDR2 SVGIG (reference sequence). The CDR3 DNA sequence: TGTGCCTGGAGCCGAGGGGGACAGGGCGGCGAGCAGTACTTC. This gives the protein CAWSRGGQGGEQYF. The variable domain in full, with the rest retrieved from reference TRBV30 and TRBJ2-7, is SQTIHQWPATLVQPVGSPLSLECTVEGTSNPNLYWYRQAAGRGLQLLFYSVGIGQISSEVPQNLSASRPQDRQFILSSKKLLLSDSGFYLCAWSRGGQGGEQYFGPGTRLTVT.

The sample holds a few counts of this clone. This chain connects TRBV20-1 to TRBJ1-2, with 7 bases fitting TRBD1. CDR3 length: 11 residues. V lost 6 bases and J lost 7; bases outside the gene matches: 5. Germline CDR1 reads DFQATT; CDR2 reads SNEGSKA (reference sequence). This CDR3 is CSAPTGFGYTF. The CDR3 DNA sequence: TGCAGTGCCCCGACAGGGTTTGGCTACACCTTC.

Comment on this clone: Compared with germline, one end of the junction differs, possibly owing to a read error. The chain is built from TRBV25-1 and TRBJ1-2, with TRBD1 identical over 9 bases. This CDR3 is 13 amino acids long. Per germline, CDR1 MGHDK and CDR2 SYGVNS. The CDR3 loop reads CAGSGQGWYGYTF. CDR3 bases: TGTGCCGGCAGTGGACAGGGGTGGTATGGCTACACCTTC.

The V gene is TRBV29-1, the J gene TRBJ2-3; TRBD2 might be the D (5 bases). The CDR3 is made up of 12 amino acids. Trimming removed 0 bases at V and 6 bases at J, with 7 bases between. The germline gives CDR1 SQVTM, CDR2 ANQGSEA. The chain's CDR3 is CSVEDRGDTQYF. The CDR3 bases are TGCAGCGTTGAAGATCGCGGGGATACGCAGTATTTT.

CDR3 in amino acids: CASSPEGRKETQYF. In DNA form, the CDR3 reads TGTGCCAGCTCACCCGAGGGCCGTAAAGAGACCCAGTACTTC. The V call is TRBV18, the J call TRBJ2-5, with D possibly being TRBD2 (5 bases). This CDR3 comprises 14 residues. V was trimmed by 3 bases and J by 3 bases, leaving 11 bases between them. Germline V CDR1 and CDR2: KGHSH, LQKENI.

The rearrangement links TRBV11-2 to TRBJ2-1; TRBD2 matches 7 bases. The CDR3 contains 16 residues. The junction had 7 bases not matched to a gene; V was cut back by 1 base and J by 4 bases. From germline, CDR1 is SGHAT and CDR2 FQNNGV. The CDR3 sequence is CASSLVSSGAYNEQFF. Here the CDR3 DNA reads TGTGCCAGCAGCTTAGTTTCTAGCGGAGCTTACAATGAGCAGTTCTTC.

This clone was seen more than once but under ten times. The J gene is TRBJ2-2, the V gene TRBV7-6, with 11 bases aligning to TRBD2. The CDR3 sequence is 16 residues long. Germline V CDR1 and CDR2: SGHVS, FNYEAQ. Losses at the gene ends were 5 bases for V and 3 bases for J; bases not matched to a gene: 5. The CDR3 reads CASSLSGRADTGELFF. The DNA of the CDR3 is TGTGCCAGCAGCCTTAGCGGGAGGGCCGACACCGGGGAGCTGTTTTTT.

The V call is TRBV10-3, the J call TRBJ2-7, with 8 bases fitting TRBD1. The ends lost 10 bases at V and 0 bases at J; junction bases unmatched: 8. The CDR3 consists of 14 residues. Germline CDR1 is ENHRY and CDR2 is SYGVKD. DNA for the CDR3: TGTGCCACCTCGGGACAGGAGAGCTCCTACGAGCAGTACTTC. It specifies CATSGQESSYEQYF.

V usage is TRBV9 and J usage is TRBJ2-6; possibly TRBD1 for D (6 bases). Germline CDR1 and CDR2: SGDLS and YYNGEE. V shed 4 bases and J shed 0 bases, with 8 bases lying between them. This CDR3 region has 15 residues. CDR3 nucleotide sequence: TGTGCCAGCAGCATGGGACACTCTGGGGCCAACGTCCTGACTTTC. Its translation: CASSMGHSGANVLTF.

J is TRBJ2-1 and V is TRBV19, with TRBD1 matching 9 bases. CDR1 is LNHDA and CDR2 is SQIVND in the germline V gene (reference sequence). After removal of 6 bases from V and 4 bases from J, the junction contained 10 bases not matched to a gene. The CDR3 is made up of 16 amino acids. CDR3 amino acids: CASSPTGGNLYNEQFF. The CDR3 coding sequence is TGTGCCAGTAGCCCAACAGGGGGCAACCTTTACAATGAGCAGTTCTTC.

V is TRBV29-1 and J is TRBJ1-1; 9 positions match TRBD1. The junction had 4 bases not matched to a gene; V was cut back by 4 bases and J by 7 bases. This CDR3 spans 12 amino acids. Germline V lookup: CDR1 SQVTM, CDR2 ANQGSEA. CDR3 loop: CSVGGDRVEAFF. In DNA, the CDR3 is TGCAGCGTTGGCGGGGACAGGGTTGAAGCTTTCTTT.

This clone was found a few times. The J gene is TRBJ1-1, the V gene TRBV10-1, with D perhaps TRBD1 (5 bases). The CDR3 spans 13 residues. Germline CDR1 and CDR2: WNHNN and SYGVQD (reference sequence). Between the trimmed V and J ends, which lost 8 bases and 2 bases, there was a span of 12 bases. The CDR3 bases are TGCGCCAGCCAACGAGACAGAAACACTGAAGCTTTCTTT. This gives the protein CASQRDRNTEAFF.

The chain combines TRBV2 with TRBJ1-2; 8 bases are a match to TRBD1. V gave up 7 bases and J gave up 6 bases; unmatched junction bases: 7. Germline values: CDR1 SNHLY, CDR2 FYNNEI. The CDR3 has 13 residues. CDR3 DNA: TGTGCCAGCAAACCGACAGGGGTCGATGGCTACACCTTC. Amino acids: CASKPTGVDGYTF.